Each of the 20 T cell receptor beta chains below was sequenced from the same sample in a study of CD8 T cells in Susac syndrome. Reverse transcription of 0.5 to 1 ug RNA was performed with random hexamers. MiXCR, applied by TCRdb to the immunoSEQ multiplex PCR reads, yields one record per CDR3 protein. The sample has approximately 170,000 distinct CDR3 sequences; approximately 93% are singletons. The sequenced sample was CD4+ T cells from PBMCs. Receptors originate from a human donor with multiple sclerosis.

The chain links TRBV6-6 to TRBJ2-3, with D possibly TRBD2 on 6 matching bases. This CDR3 has 14 amino acids. In germline, CDR1 is MNHNY, CDR2 SVGAGI (reference sequence). Trimming stripped 7 bases from V and 4 bases from J, with 15 bases between. The DNA for the CDR3 is TGTGCCAGCACGTCGGCTAGCGCTGCAGATACGCAGTATTTT. It codes for CASTSASAADTQYF.

The rearrangement joins TRBV7-2 to TRBJ2-5, with 12 nucleotides matching TRBD2. Germline assignment: CDR1 SGHTA and CDR2 FQGNSA. This CDR3 contains 16 residues. With 6 bases clipped from V and 5 bases from J, the junction kept 10 bases outside the gene matches. In nucleotides, the CDR3 is TGTGCCAGCAGGGGTCTAGCGGGAGGGTCCGTGGAGACCCAGTACTTC. Translating it yields CASRGLAGGSVETQYF. Supplemented by reference TRBV7-2 and TRBJ2-5, the full variable domain reads GAGVSQSPSNKVTEKGKDVELRCDPISGHTALYWYRQSLGQGLEFLIYFQGNSAPDKSGLPSDRFSAERTGGSVSTLTIQRTQQEDSAVYLCASRGLAGGSVETQYFGPGTRLLVL.

The chain uses TRBV20-1 and TRBJ1-1; D might be TRBD1 (5 bases). Trimming left V 7 bases short and J 5 bases short, with 11 bases between. The CDR3 covers 11 residues. CDR1 and CDR2 (germline): DFQATT, SNEGSKA (reference sequence). The CDR3 DNA reads TGCAGTGTACACGGGGCGACTGAAGCTTTCTTT. Protein sequence: CSVHGATEAFF.

This sequence joins TRBV30 and TRBJ2-7; TRBD1 or TRBD2 may be the D gene (5 bases each). This CDR3 is built from 12 residues. Trimming shortened V by 8 bases and J by 2 bases, and 13 bases separated the two germline ends. From germline, CDR1 is GTSNPN and CDR2 SVGIG (reference sequence). The CDR3, as DNA: TGTGCCCGCTCCGGGACCACCTACGAGCAGTACTTC. Translation: CARSGTTYEQYF.

The J gene is TRBJ2-7, the V gene TRBV7-8; TRBD2 might be the D (5 bases). The CDR3 extends over 14 amino acids. Germline loops: CDR1 SGHVS, CDR2 FQNEAQ. Trimming removed 0 bases from V and 7 bases from J, with 13 bases in between. Here the CDR3 DNA reads TGTGCCAGCAGCTTAGCGAGGCTAGCTTATGAGCAGTACTTC. Translating gives CASSLARLAYEQYF.

This chain links TRBV6-5 with TRBJ1-1; tentatively, D is TRBD1 (6 bases). Trimming removed 11 bases from V and 6 bases from J, with 16 bases in between. In germline, CDR1 is MNHEY, CDR2 SVGAGI. The CDR3 sequence is 12 residues long. The CDR3 DNA reads as TGTGCCTCCCTCGGGGGGCTGTCTGAAGCTTTCTTT. It is translated as CASLGGLSEAFF.

CDR3 region: CASSYDHAGTDTQYF. The CDR3 nucleotides read TGTGCCAGTAGTTACGACCACGCTGGAACAGATACGCAGTATTTT. The chain couples TRBV19 to TRBJ2-3; D is ambiguous. Trimming took off 5 bases at V and 3 bases at J, with 15 bases between the two ends. This CDR3 is 15 amino acids long. The germline gives CDR1 LNHDA, CDR2 SQIVND (reference sequence). Based on the CDR3 plus reference TRBV19 and TRBJ2-3, the full variable domain is DGGITQSPKYLFRKEGQNVTLSCEQNLNHDAMYWYRQDPGQGLRLIYYSQIVNDFQKGDIAEGYSVSREKKESFPLTVTSAQKNPTAFYLCASSYDHAGTDTQYFGPGTRLTVL.

This chain joins TRBV6-2 or TRBV6-3 and TRBJ2-7, with D perhaps TRBD2 (5 bases). The ends were cut back, 2 bases at V and 2 bases at J, with 16 bases in the middle. The germline V gene has CDR1 MNHEY and CDR2 SVGEGT. This CDR3 is built from 16 residues. Here the CDR3 DNA reads TGTGCCAGCAGTTACGGCGAGGGCGGAAGGGCCTACGAGCAGTACTTC. This sequence encodes CASSYGEGGRAYEQYF.

This clonotype was counted only a few times. This chain uses TRBV11-2 with TRBJ2-7, with D hard to call. This CDR3 is built from 12 residues. The ends were cut back, 7 bases at V and 5 bases at J, with 12 bases in the middle. Germline V gene sequence: CDR1 SGHAT, CDR2 FQNNGV. The CDR3 loop is CASNPSSDEQYF. The CDR3 nucleotides read TGTGCCAGCAACCCGAGCTCGGACGAGCAGTACTTC.

The V and J genes are TRBV7-7 and TRBJ2-5; 7 nucleotides line up with TRBD2. The V and J ends lost 2 bases and 4 bases, in that order; junction bases with no gene match: 4. The CDR3 sequence is 14 residues long. Germline V gene data show CDR1 as SSHAT and CDR2 as FNYEAQ (reference sequence). The CDR3 spells CASSLLLAGETQYF. CDR3 in DNA: TGTGCCAGCAGCTTATTATTAGCGGGAGAGACCCAGTACTTC.

This chain joins TRBV6-6 and TRBJ1-4; tentative D call: TRBD1 (5 bases). The CDR3 is made up of 15 amino acids. Germline V gene sequence: CDR1 MNHNY, CDR2 SVGAGI (reference sequence). Trimming cost V 5 bases and J 8 bases, with 18 bases left between them. In DNA form, the CDR3 reads TGTGCCAGCAGTAAGGCGCAGGGCCCGAGGGAAAAACTGTTTTTT. Protein: CASSKAQGPREKLFF.

The chain links TRBV6-2 or TRBV6-3 to TRBJ2-6; perhaps TRBD1 as D (5 bases). The CDR3 has 15 residues. From germline, CDR1 is MNHEY and CDR2 SVGEGT. The V and J ends lost 4 bases and 2 bases respectively, with 9 bases between them. The CDR3 bases are TGTGCCAGCAGTTCAGGGTATGCTGGGGCCAACGTCCTGACTTTC. It yields the protein CASSSGYAGANVLTF.

Here the CDR3 DNA reads TGTGCCAGCAGTTACTCGAGGGGAGGGCATAACTACGATGGCTACACCTTC. It encodes CASSYSRGGHNYDGYTF. The chain is built from TRBV6-2 or TRBV6-3 and TRBJ1-2; D is perhaps TRBD1 (5 bases). V shed 0 bases and J shed 6 bases, with 20 bases lying between them. The CDR3 sequence is 17 residues long. Germline CDR1 MNHEY, CDR2 SVGEGT.

The chain couples TRBV3-1 to TRBJ2-7; 11 bases fit TRBD2. This CDR3 contains 16 residues. The germline CDR1 and CDR2 sequences are LGHDT and YNNKEL (reference sequence). V lost 1 base, J lost 4 bases, and 6 bases stayed unmatched. CDR3 protein: CASSQGVAGGPYEQYF. The CDR3 nucleotides read TGTGCCAGCAGCCAAGGTGTAGCGGGAGGGCCGTACGAGCAGTACTTC.

The chain combines TRBV7-9 with TRBJ2-5; 9 bases are shared with TRBD2. The length of the CDR3 is 17 residues. CDR1 and CDR2 from the germline V gene are SEHNR and FQNEAQ (reference sequence). V trimming: 2 bases; J trimming: 2 bases; junction bases outside the gene matches: 9. This chain's CDR3 is CASSLWDSGSLQETQYF. DNA of the CDR3: TGTGCCAGCAGCTTATGGGATAGCGGGAGTCTGCAAGAGACCCAGTACTTC.

This clonotype occurred once. This CDR3 is CASSPGVAKPLAKNIQYF. The CDR3 DNA reads as TGTGCCAGCAGCCCCGGGGTAGCGAAACCTCTAGCCAAAAACATTCAGTACTTC. The chain recombines TRBV14 with TRBJ2-4, with D possibly being TRBD2 (5 bases). V dropped 4 bases and J dropped 0 bases, with 19 bases sitting between them. CDR3 length equals 18 residues. CDR1 SGHDN and CDR2 FVKESK come from the germline V gene.

As DNA, the CDR3 is TGTGCCAGCAGCTCCGGGTCTGGGGCCAACGTCCTGACTTTC. Protein sequence: CASSSGSGANVLTF. This chain uses TRBV9 with TRBJ2-6, with D hard to call. CDR1 and CDR2 from the germline V gene are SGDLS and YYNGEE. Trimming shortened V by 4 bases and J by 1 base, and 6 bases separated the two germline ends. The CDR3 runs to 14 residues.

The gene calls are TRBV6-2 or TRBV6-3 and TRBJ2-1; tentative D call: TRBD1 (5 bases). From germline, CDR1 is MNHEY and CDR2 SVGEGT. The CDR3 runs to 16 residues. Trimming removed 6 bases at V and 7 bases at J, with 22 bases between. CDR3 sequence: CASRKPGGARGNEQFF. CDR3 sequence (DNA): TGTGCCAGCAGAAAACCCGGTGGCGCTAGGGGAAATGAGCAGTTCTTC.

V and J are TRBV7-9 and TRBJ1-2, with D possibly being TRBD1 (6 bases). CDR3 length equals 15 residues. The V end lost 7 bases, the J end lost 4 bases, and 19 bases lay between the germline ends. Per the germline V gene, CDR1 is SEHNR and CDR2 is FQNEAQ (reference sequence). The CDR3 protein is CASTPQQGTSYGYTF. The CDR3 coding sequence is TGTGCCAGCACCCCACAACAGGGAACGAGCTATGGCTACACCTTC.

This clonotype was counted a single time. J is TRBJ2-6 and V is TRBV25-1; unclear D gene. From germline, CDR1 is MGHDK and CDR2 SYGVNS. V shed 6 bases and J shed 1 base, with 7 bases lying between them. The CDR3 totals 14 residues. CDR3 bases: TGTGCCAGCAGCGATCCTTCTGGGGCCAACGTCCTGACTTTC. Residues: CASSDPSGANVLTF.